One and the same sample provided the 21 T cell receptor beta chains below, sequenced in a study of graft-versus-host responses after intestinal transplantation. Antigens of these TCRs are unknown. Method: immunoSEQ multiplex PCR; TCRdb's copy keeps in-frame clones and lacks some. The data hold fewer than 55,000 clones, with 85% to 95% observed a single time. The sample in question was unstimulated CD8+ T cells sorted from spleen or lymph node cells, obtained before transplant. The source of these receptors is a human donor who was the organ donor for an intestinal transplant.

CDR3 nucleotide sequence: TGTGCCAGCAGCTTGGTTCCAGGGGAGAATTCACCCCTCCACTTT. This gives the protein CASSLVPGENSPLHF. J is TRBJ1-6 and V is TRBV5-6, with a weak D call TRBD1 (6 bases). Germline CDR1 SGHDT, CDR2 YYEEEE. CDR3 size: 15 residues. The V and J ends lost 0 bases and 7 bases respectively, with 11 bases between them.

This rearrangement joins TRBV9 to TRBJ2-2; TRBD2 aligns across 13 bases. The CDR3 loop spans 18 amino acids. Germline-derived CDR1 and CDR2 are SGDLS and YYNGEE. Trimming removed 1 base from V and 4 bases from J; junction bases left unmatched: 7. In DNA form, the CDR3 reads TGTGCCAGCAGCGTATCTATACTAGCGGGGGGGCCCACCGGGGAGCTGTTTTTT. This sequence encodes CASSVSILAGGPTGELFF.

The chain has TRBV19 and TRBJ2-2; maybe TRBD2 (5 bases). The CDR3 sequence is 13 residues long. Germline CDR1 reads LNHDA; CDR2 reads SQIVND (reference sequence). The V end was cut by 10 bases, the J end by 0 bases, with 9 bases between. The CDR3 sequence: CATRRTNTGELFF. For the CDR3, the DNA is TGTGCCACCCGGAGGACGAACACCGGGGAGCTGTTTTTT.

The chain joins TRBV7-2 to TRBJ1-2; the D gene is possibly TRBD1 (5 bases). Germline lookup yields CDR1 SGHTA and CDR2 FQGNSA. V was trimmed by 3 bases and J by 0 bases, leaving 11 bases between them. The CDR3 sequence is 15 residues long. This CDR3 is CASSLGTLANYGYTF. CDR3 coding DNA: TGTGCCAGCAGCTTGGGGACGTTAGCTAACTATGGCTACACCTTC.

This clone was observed once. V and J are TRBV27 and TRBJ2-1; perhaps TRBD2 as D (6 bases). Germline CDR1 reads MNHEY; CDR2 reads SMNVEV (reference sequence). The length of the CDR3 is 16 residues. The ends were cut back, 2 bases at V and 7 bases at J, with 18 bases in the middle. The CDR3, as DNA: TGTGCCAGCAGTTTAAACACCGGGGGTTTGTTTAATGAGCAGTTCTTC. Translation gives CASSLNTGGLFNEQFF.

The chain links TRBV5-1 to TRBJ2-2, with 12 positions matching TRBD2. Germline lookup yields CDR1 SGHRS and CDR2 YFSETQ. The CDR3 is 17 amino acids. With 4 bases clipped from V and 3 bases from J, the junction kept 7 bases outside the gene matches. This chain's CDR3 is CASSPGLAGSYTGELFF. CDR3 bases: TGCGCCAGCAGCCCTGGACTAGCGGGGTCTTACACCGGGGAGCTGTTTTTT.

This clone was observed a single time. V and J are TRBV14 and TRBJ1-2, with no clear D. The germline V and J ends were trimmed by 1 base and 4 bases, with 13 bases remaining between them. Per germline, CDR1 SGHDN and CDR2 FVKESK. The CDR3 runs 15 residues. Here the CDR3 reads CASSQGAGPSYGYTF. The CDR3 DNA is TGTGCCAGCAGCCAAGGAGCAGGCCCCAGCTATGGCTACACCTTC.

This rearrangement joins TRBV28 to TRBJ2-5; 9 bases map to TRBD1. The DNA end lines up better with TRBJ2-7; the J call may be wrong. Germline V gives CDR1 MDHEN, CDR2 SYDVKM. This CDR3 is 13 amino acids long. In DNA form, the CDR3 reads TGTGCCTCATGGGACAGGGCTTTGCACGAGCAGTACTTC. As protein: CASWDRALHEQYF.

The chain employs TRBV29-1 and TRBJ2-3; D is tentatively TRBD1 or TRBD2 (5 bases each). CDR3 length: 17 amino acids. V lost 0 bases and J lost 9, with 25 bases in between. Germline values: CDR1 SQVTM, CDR2 ANQGSEA. As DNA, the CDR3 is TGCAGCGTTGAAGAGTCCGACCTCGGGAATAGCAGGGAAACGCAGTATTTT. Residues: CSVEESDLGNSRETQYF.

The rearrangement uses TRBV9 and TRBJ2-5; 8 bases are a match to TRBD1. Germline CDR1 reads SGDLS; CDR2 reads YYNGEE. The trim removed 1 base at V and 5 bases at J, leaving 4 bases unmatched. The CDR3 spans 14 residues. The CDR3, as DNA: TGTGCCAGCAGCGTACAGGGGGCGGTTGAGACCCAGTACTTC. Its translation: CASSVQGAVETQYF.

The V gene is TRBV29-1, the J gene TRBJ2-3; D perhaps matches TRBD1 (6 bases). The CDR3 contains 15 residues. CDR1 SQVTM and CDR2 ANQGSEA come from the germline V gene. Trimming removed 0 bases at V and 2 bases at J, with 12 bases between. The CDR3 region has the DNA TGCAGCGTTGAAGAGCTTGGGGGCATCACAGATACGCAGTATTTT. Translating gives CSVEELGGITDTQYF.

This clone was picked up one time. CDR3 amino acids: CATRGSETQYF. The CDR3 bases are TGTGCCACCCGGGGTTCAGAGACCCAGTACTTC. This chain connects TRBV15 to TRBJ2-5; possible D gene TRBD2, 5 bases. Germline CDR1 is LNHNV and CDR2 is YYDKDF (reference sequence). The CDR3 has 11 amino acids. The V end was cut by 8 bases, the J end by 4 bases, with 8 bases between. Using reference TRBV15 and TRBJ2-5 for the parts outside the CDR3, the full variable domain is DAMVIQNPRYQVTQFGKPVTLSCSQTLNHNVMYWYQQKSSQAPKLLFHYYDKDFNNEADTPDNFQSRRPNTSFCFLDIRSPGLGDTAMYLCATRGSETQYFGPGTRLLVL.

This rearrangement joins TRBV7-8 to TRBJ2-7; D gene uncertain. CDR3 size: 14 residues. Trimming removed 2 bases at V and 3 bases at J, with 11 bases between. Germline CDR1 reads SGHVS; CDR2 reads FQNEAQ. The CDR3, as DNA: TGTGCCAGCAGCTTAAGTAGGATCAACTACGAGCAGTACTTC. It is translated as CASSLSRINYEQYF.

V is TRBV27 and J is TRBJ2-7; no firm D call. Germline V CDR1 and CDR2: MNHEY, SMNVEV (reference sequence). This CDR3 comprises 13 residues. Trimming took 5 bases from V and 4 from J, leaving 12 bases between them. The CDR3 loop is CASSPQYPYEQYF. In DNA, the CDR3 is TGTGCCAGCAGTCCACAGTATCCTTACGAGCAGTACTTC.

This chain joins TRBV5-4 and TRBJ1-2, with 8 bases fitting TRBD1. The CDR3 runs to 16 residues. Germline values: CDR1 SGHNT, CDR2 YYREEE (reference sequence). V was pared by 4 bases and J by 3 bases, with 11 bases of the junction left unmatched. CDR3 nucleotides: TGTGCCAGCAGCCTGGGGACGACAGGGGACGACTATGGCTACACCTTC. It codes for CASSLGTTGDDYGYTF.

V is TRBV29-1 and J is TRBJ2-3; D could derive from TRBD1 or TRBD2 (8 bases each). V was shortened by 0 bases and J by 5 bases, with 18 bases between the two germline ends. The CDR3 covers 16 residues. Per germline, CDR1 SQVTM and CDR2 ANQGSEA. CDR3 sequence: CSVEDWQGAGGDTQYF. The CDR3 nucleotides read TGCAGCGTTGAAGATTGGCAGGGGGCGGGGGGAGATACGCAGTATTTT.

The V call is TRBV28, the J call TRBJ1-2; TRBD1 aligns across 8 bases. CDR1 MDHEN and CDR2 SYDVKM come from the germline V gene. CDR3 length: 16 amino acids. V lost 5 bases to trimming and J lost 6 bases; unmatched junction nucleotides: 14. CDR3 in DNA: TGTGCCAGCAGTAATAGGGGGACAGGTAATATTGATGGCTACACCTTC. It translates to CASSNRGTGNIDGYTF.

The chain employs TRBV27 and TRBJ2-2; D call uncertain. Per the germline V gene, CDR1 is MNHEY and CDR2 is SMNVEV (reference sequence). The CDR3 runs to 13 residues. V lost 2 bases, J lost 6 bases, and 7 bases lay in between. CDR3 bases: TGTGCCAGCAGTTTAATAAGTGCCGGGGAGCTGTTTTTT. Translated, it gives CASSLISAGELFF.

The chain combines TRBV30 with TRBJ1-4, with D perhaps matching TRBD1 (6 bases). CDR1 and CDR2 (germline): GTSNPN, SVGIG (reference sequence). The ends were cut back, 3 bases at V and 7 bases at J, with 15 bases in the middle. The CDR3 is 14 residues long. DNA of the CDR3: TGTGCCTGGAGCCGGACAGAAGGTAGTGAAAAACTGTTTTTT. Its protein product is CAWSRTEGSEKLFF.

The V call is TRBV11-3, the J call TRBJ2-5; 9 bases agree with TRBD1. The germline gives CDR1 SGHNT, CDR2 YENEEA. The CDR3 length is 14 residues. The V segment lost 4 bases and the J segment 7 bases; nucleotides outside the gene matches: 7. CDR3 protein: CASSSGQGIWTQYF. CDR3 in DNA: TGTGCCAGCAGCTCGGGACAGGGAATTTGGACCCAGTACTTC.

The V gene is TRBV4-1, the J gene TRBJ2-1; the D gene could be TRBD1 or TRBD2 (6 bases each). Germline V gene lookup returns CDR1 MGHRA and CDR2 YSYEKL. Trimming shortened V by 1 base and J by 4 bases, and 14 bases separated the two germline ends. The CDR3 consists of 16 residues. The CDR3 reads CASSQVGGRGYNEQFF. DNA for the CDR3: TGCGCCAGCAGCCAAGTGGGGGGCCGGGGTTACAATGAGCAGTTCTTC.